This TCR beta chain was recovered during a study of blood T cells in healthy people across ages. General study points: Naive CD4+ cell counts and diversity both ran higher in long-lived than in aged donors.

The CDR3 is made up of 17 amino acids. Germline V gives CDR1 SGHTA, CDR2 FQGNSA. Combining a sample-barcoded 5' primer with a J-beta primer mix, a second PCR ran for roughly 6 to 12 cycles. Unique molecular identifiers of 12 random nucleotides labeled each cDNA. TCRdb redid the calling of the 5' RACE reads with MiXCR, one entry per CDR3 protein. Among 700,000 or so distinct CDR3 sequences listed, about a fifth were seen once. Of note for this clonotype: What it binds is unknown.

The clonotype was recovered from a man between 65 and 85 years old in good health. The chain is built from TRBV7-2 and TRBJ2-1; TRBD2 aligns across 9 bases. The end of the DNA is better explained by TRBJ2-7, so the J call may be wrong. Sequenced input: blood. The CDR3, as DNA: TGTGCCAGCAGCTTAGTCTCGGGGCGGGGGGGAACCTACGAGCAGTACTTC. It encodes CASSLVSGRGGTYEQYF.